This TCR beta chain was observed in a study of blood T cell repertoires in COVID-19. Followed longitudinally, the Seattle patients had been enrolled during active infection. Original methodology: The authors estimated nucleated cell counts from reference gene primer amplification. Generated by immunoSEQ multiplex PCR, the TCRdb table keeps only in-frame clones and is missing some. The V and J calls and clone size were taken over from that table, and D and trimming were inferred from the DNA. The sample has 250,000 or so clones, around 88% seen once. The TCR was taken from a woman in her 30s with COVID-19, enrolled during active disease. The source material was peripheral blood.

CDR3: CASSVGQGSGNTIYF. The CDR3 nucleotides are TGTGCCAGCAGCGTTGGGCAGGGGTCCGGAAACACCATATATTTT. The chain combines TRBV9 with TRBJ1-3; D is perhaps TRBD1 (6 bases). The CDR3 has 15 amino acids. Germline V CDR1 and CDR2: SGDLS, YYNGEE. Trimming cost V 2 bases and J 4 bases, with 13 bases left between them.